This is a list of T cell receptor beta chains from one sample in a study of blood T cell repertoires in COVID-19. TCRdb's table, derived via immunoSEQ multiplex PCR, lists solely in-frame clones and lacks some. The repertoire holds approximately 250,000 clones, with roughly 86% as singletons. The sample taken for sequencing was peripheral blood. These receptors were collected from a man between 18 and 29 years old with active or convalescent COVID-19. CDR3s leave out the opening cysteine and the closing phenylalanine or tryptophan.

v_gene: TRBV24-1
len: 9
j_gene: TRBJ2-5
CDR3aa: ATTSGRADD

v_gene: TRBV7-2
len: 15
j_gene: TRBJ2-7
CDR3aa: ASSAGPWGQGTYEQY

v_gene: TRBV5-4
len: 11
j_gene: TRBJ1-1
CDR3aa: ASSLASSFEAF

v_gene: TRBV6-6
len: 14
j_gene: TRBJ2-7
CDR3aa: ASSYSSGQGFNEQY

v_gene: TRBV14
len: 15
j_gene: TRBJ2-1
CDR3aa: ASSRLGLAGGYNEQF

v_gene: TRBV28
len: 12
j_gene: TRBJ2-7
CDR3aa: ASSFQGGSYEQY

v_gene: TRBV3-1/TRBV3-2
len: 14
j_gene: TRBJ2-5
CDR3aa: ASRLSAGQGHETQY

v_gene: TRBV11-2
len: 12
j_gene: TRBJ1-6
CDR3aa: ASSMDSLYSPLH

v_gene: TRBV29-1
len: 11
j_gene: TRBJ2-5
CDR3aa: SVGLAGGETQY

v_gene: TRBV2
len: 11
j_gene: TRBJ2-2
CDR3aa: ASSEGALSELF

v_gene: TRBV21-1
len: 16
j_gene: TRBJ2-1
CDR3aa: ASSKERIAGGRYNEQF

v_gene: TRBV11-2
len: 12
j_gene: TRBJ2-7
CDR3aa: ASSLGQLPYEQY

v_gene: TRBV7-9
len: 11
j_gene: TRBJ2-7
CDR3aa: ASSPGGAYEQY

v_gene: TRBV12-5
len: 12
j_gene: TRBJ2-2
CDR3aa: ASGPRDTLVELF

v_gene: TRBV19
len: 13
j_gene: TRBJ1-1
CDR3aa: ATRPPGQEHTEAF

v_gene: TRBV6-5
len: 11
j_gene: TRBJ2-2
CDR3aa: ATRQGANGELF

v_gene: TRBV14
len: 14
j_gene: TRBJ2-1
CDR3aa: ASSQYGVYSYNEQF

v_gene: TRBV6-2/TRBV6-3
len: 11
j_gene: TRBJ1-4
CDR3aa: ASSYASTGKLF

v_gene: TRBV24-1
len: 9
j_gene: TRBJ1-2
CDR3aa: ATSAGEGYT

v_gene: TRBV30
len: 13
j_gene: TRBJ2-7
CDR3aa: AWSEGLAGKYEQY

v_gene: TRBV5-6
len: 12
j_gene: TRBJ2-3
CDR3aa: ASSRRDRGDTQY

v_gene: TRBV7-3
len: 11
j_gene: TRBJ2-5
CDR3aa: ASSLERRETQY

v_gene: TRBV19
len: 12
j_gene: TRBJ2-5
CDR3aa: ASSIYNRQETQY

v_gene: TRBV14
len: 17
j_gene: TRBJ2-1
CDR3aa: ASSHDRTSGRALYNEQF

v_gene: TRBV27
len: 12
j_gene: TRBJ2-2
CDR3aa: ASSLGRNTGELF

v_gene: TRBV6-5
len: 12
j_gene: TRBJ2-7
CDR3aa: ASRDEGSGYEQY

v_gene: TRBV6-5
len: 14
j_gene: TRBJ1-2
CDR3aa: ASSSLGRSVNYGYT

v_gene: TRBV12-3/TRBV12-4
len: 11
j_gene: TRBJ2-5
CDR3aa: ASSFFQGETQY

v_gene: TRBV5-4
len: 13
j_gene: TRBJ2-3
CDR3aa: ASSPTGRGPHTQY

v_gene: TRBV19
len: 16
j_gene: TRBJ1-2
CDR3aa: ASIGPVGRGITNYGYT

v_gene: TRBV28
len: 10
j_gene: TRBJ1-4
CDR3aa: ASSLRVEKLF

v_gene: TRBV9
len: 14
j_gene: TRBJ2-1
CDR3aa: ASSLTLAGAYNEQF

v_gene: TRBV2
len: 13
j_gene: TRBJ2-1
CDR3aa: ASISPGQPYNEQF

v_gene: TRBV5-1
len: 10
j_gene: TRBJ2-5
CDR3aa: ASSLVGPQQY

v_gene: TRBV5-4
len: 13
j_gene: TRBJ2-5
CDR3aa: ASSDRTDGGETQY

v_gene: TRBV9
len: 12
j_gene: TRBJ2-2
CDR3aa: ASSPQGGRGELF

v_gene: TRBV9
len: 15
j_gene: TRBJ2-1
CDR3aa: ASSSSRQGKGSDEQF

v_gene: TRBV29-1
len: 11
j_gene: TRBJ2-3
CDR3aa: SVASGPYDTQY

v_gene: TRBV3-1/TRBV3-2
len: 13
j_gene: TRBJ2-1
CDR3aa: ASSQDSGAYNEQF

v_gene: TRBV7-2
len: 12
j_gene: TRBJ1-1
CDR3aa: ASSSNTGTSEAF

v_gene: TRBV5-6
len: 14
j_gene: TRBJ2-5
CDR3aa: ASSLGTTVREETQY

v_gene: TRBV28
len: 8
j_gene: TRBJ2-5
CDR3aa: ASAGETQY

v_gene: TRBV7-6
len: 12
j_gene: TRBJ1-5
CDR3aa: ASSLGAGIQPQH

v_gene: TRBV7-8
len: 13
j_gene: TRBJ1-2
CDR3aa: ASSVTTGGNYGYT

v_gene: TRBV29-1
len: 12
j_gene: TRBJ2-1
CDR3aa: SVTLAGRVNEQF

v_gene: TRBV7-2
len: 12
j_gene: TRBJ1-4
CDR3aa: ASSLGRGNEKLF

v_gene: TRBV7-2
len: 14
j_gene: TRBJ2-3
CDR3aa: ASSLSGGTSTDTQY

v_gene: TRBV24-1
len: 11
j_gene: TRBJ2-7
CDR3aa: ATSDRELCEQY

v_gene: TRBV18
len: 9
j_gene: TRBJ2-5
CDR3aa: ASQEEETQY

v_gene: TRBV2
len: 10
j_gene: TRBJ1-3
CDR3aa: ASSGFGDTIY

v_gene: TRBV28
len: 10
j_gene: TRBJ1-2
CDR3aa: ASENSNYGYT

v_gene: TRBV6-2/TRBV6-3
len: 16
j_gene: TRBJ2-5
CDR3aa: ASSYPWERGEQGETQY

v_gene: TRBV30
len: 10
j_gene: TRBJ1-3
CDR3aa: AWTDSGWTIY

v_gene: TRBV11-3
len: 14
j_gene: TRBJ2-5
CDR3aa: ASSPRQGAKQETQY